These 26 T cell receptor beta chains share one sample of origin, sequenced in a study of T cells in Graves' hyperthyroidism and ophthalmopathy (dated by TCRdb to between 2018 and 2021). Receptor amplification or capture employed multiplex PCR. TCRdb shows the sequencer as Illumina HiSeq 2000. The TCR beta CDR3 regions were amplified from RNA transcripts. The first round of RT-PCR for the TCR CDR3 was performed with the HTBI primer set and the Qiagen OneStep RT-PCR kit. The public reads were quality trimmed at Q25 with fastp and then assembled into clones with MiXCR by TCRdb, keeping productive beta chains. Identical CDR3 proteins give one entry, which carries the most common genes and DNA. This sample has about 420,000 distinct CDR3 sequences in its table, and about 15% of those were observed once. Roughly 15% of the sample rests with the top ten. The specimen sequenced was blood. All receptors come from a woman aged 18 to 35 with Graves' hyperthyroidism.

In this sample, this clonotype turned up many times. V and J are TRBV7-2 and TRBJ2-1, with 15 bases identical to TRBD2. V lost 5 bases and J lost 6; bases outside the gene matches: 2. The CDR3 has 15 residues. Germline V gene lookup returns CDR1 SGHTA and CDR2 FQGNSA. As DNA, the CDR3 is TGTGCCAGCAGCGGGACTAGCGGGAGGCTCAATGAGCAGTTCTTC. Protein: CASSGTSGRLNEQFF.

This clonotype was seen at least ten times. The V gene is TRBV5-6, the J gene TRBJ1-1, with D unresolved. CDR1 is SGHDT and CDR2 is YYEEEE in the germline V gene. V shed 3 bases and J shed 4 bases, with 10 bases lying between them. The CDR3 totals 13 residues. The CDR3: CASSSLGATEAFF. The CDR3 region has the DNA TGTGCCAGCAGCTCACTGGGCGCCACTGAAGCTTTCTTT.

Concerning this clonotype: A junction boundary mismatches the germline segment, possibly from a read error. The CDR3, as DNA: TGTGCCAGCAGCCCCGGGGCTAGCGGGAGTGCAGATACGCAATATTTT. Its protein product is CASSPGASGSADTQYF. The J gene is TRBJ2-3, the V gene TRBV28; TRBD2 matches at 10 bases. Germline CDR1 MDHEN, CDR2 SYDVKM. The CDR3 covers 16 residues. Combining the CDR3 with reference TRBV28 and TRBJ2-3 gives the whole variable domain DVKVTQSSRYLVKRTGEKVFLECVQDMDHENMFWYRQDPGLGLRLIYFSYDVKMKEKGDIPEGYSVSREKKERFSLILESASTNQTSMYLCASSPGASGSADTQYFGPGTRLTVL.

Ten or more counts support this clonotype. The V call is TRBV3-1, the J call TRBJ1-2; 9 positions match TRBD1. Trimming at V came to 2 bases and at J to 6 bases, leaving 4 bases not matched to a gene. In germline, CDR1 is LGHDT, CDR2 YNNKEL (reference sequence). CDR3 size: 14 residues. Here the CDR3 DNA reads TGTGCCAGCAGCCAACGACAGGGGGTCCATGGCTACACCTTC. This translates into CASSQRQGVHGYTF.

This clonotype was counted between two and nine times. The junction shows a germline mismatch at one end, possibly a read error. V and J are TRBV5-4 and TRBJ2-7, with TRBD2 as a possible D gene (7 bases). The V gene's germline CDR1 is SGHNT and CDR2 YYREEE (reference sequence). The CDR3 covers 15 residues. The CDR3 DNA follows: TGTGCCAGCAGCTTGGGGGCGGGGGCCACCTACGGGCAGTACTTC. Its protein is CASSLGAGATYGQYF.

This clonotype was counted many times. The chain recombines TRBV7-9 with TRBJ1-4; 7 bases line up with TRBD1. Germline CDR1 and CDR2: SEHNR and FQNEAQ (reference sequence). V shed 1 base, J shed 10 bases, and the junction held 3 bases outside the gene matches. The CDR3 has 13 residues. The DNA for the CDR3 is TGTGCCAGCAGCTTAGACAACAGGGGAAAACTGTTTTTT. As protein: CASSLDNRGKLFF.

The CDR3 coding sequence is TGTGCCACCAGTTTAGCGGGAGGGCCGGGCAATGAGCAGTTCTTC. This translates into CATSLAGGPGNEQFF. This rearrangement joins TRBV24-1 to TRBJ2-1, with 11 positions matching TRBD2. Trimming cost V 6 bases and J 6 bases; bases outside gene matches: 6. CDR3 size: 15 residues. Germline loops: CDR1 KGHDR, CDR2 SFDVKD.

The chain uses TRBV19 and TRBJ1-5, with 11 bases lining up with TRBD1. Germline lookup yields CDR1 LNHDA and CDR2 SQIVND (reference sequence). The CDR3 covers 15 residues. The V and J ends lost 7 bases and 0 bases, in that order; junction bases with no gene match: 2. CDR3 loop: CASIGTGGSNQPQHF. The CDR3 DNA is TGTGCCAGTATAGGGACAGGGGGTAGCAATCAGCCCCAGCATTTT.

This clonotype was recorded a few times. The chain carries TRBV12-3 or TRBV12-4 and TRBJ1-2; no firm D call. The CDR3 consists of 16 residues. Deletions cut 5 bases from V and 1 base from J, with 17 bases between. The CDR3 region is CASSDAVRAYNYGYTF. CDR3 DNA: TGTGCCAGCAGTGACGCGGTTAGGGCGTATAACTATGGCTACACCTTC.

The chain carries TRBV7-6 and TRBJ1-2; no clear D gene. V lost 2 bases to trimming and J lost 1 base, with 11 bases between them. The CDR3 is 15 residues long. CDR1 and CDR2 (germline): SGHVS, FNYEAQ. CDR3 protein: CASSLSNAFNYGYTF. The CDR3 coding sequence is TGTGCCAGCAGCTTAAGCAACGCCTTTAACTATGGCTACACCTTC.

The chain couples TRBV20-1 to TRBJ2-5; D remains unclear. Per germline, CDR1 DFQATT and CDR2 SNEGSKA (reference sequence). The CDR3 length is 13 residues. Trimming left V 6 bases short and J 5 bases short, with 16 bases between. CDR3 nucleotides: TGCAGTGCCTTTCTACTGGGCAGGGAGACCCAGTACTTC. As protein: CSAFLLGRETQYF.

This chain connects TRBV14 to TRBJ1-4; D perhaps matches TRBD1 (6 bases). This CDR3 comprises 16 residues. Trimming pared 2 bases from V and 8 bases from J, leaving 18 bases between. Germline V gives CDR1 SGHDN, CDR2 FVKESK. CDR3 coding DNA: TGTGCCAGCAGCCAACGGCTACAGGGCTTTGGAGAAAAACTGTTTTTT. This translates into CASSQRLQGFGEKLFF. Full variable domain (rest looked up from reference TRBV14 and TRBJ1-4): EAGVTQFPSHSVIEKGQTVTLRCDPISGHDNLYWYRRVMGKEIKFLLHFVKESKQDESGMPNNRFLAERTGGTYSTLKVQPAELEDSGVYFCASSQRLQGFGEKLFFGSGTQLSVL.

This clonotype was observed many times. The chain is built from TRBV28 and TRBJ2-1; TRBD2 aligns across 13 bases. The CDR3 has 19 residues. V shed 5 bases, J shed 7 bases, and the junction held 17 bases outside the gene matches. The germline CDR1 and CDR2 sequences are MDHEN and SYDVKM. The CDR3 DNA reads TGTGCCAGCAGTCCATCCGGGACAGGGGGACTAGCGGGATGGAATGAGCAGTTCTTC. It is translated as CASSPSGTGGLAGWNEQFF.

This clonotype was seen many times. The V and J genes are TRBV5-1 and TRBJ1-1; the D gene is possibly TRBD1 (6 bases). The germline CDR1 and CDR2 sequences are SGHRS and YFSETQ. The CDR3 contains 14 residues. Between the trimmed V and J ends, which lost 4 bases and 3 bases, there was a span of 13 bases. DNA of the CDR3: TGCGCCAGCAGCGTAACAGGGAGGGACACTGAAGCTTTCTTT. The encoded protein is CASSVTGRDTEAFF.

Many counts were recorded for this clonotype. V usage is TRBV7-6 and J usage is TRBJ2-7, with D perhaps being TRBD1 or TRBD2 (5 bases each). V was clipped by 5 bases and J by 2 bases, with 19 bases between them. Germline V gives CDR1 SGHVS, CDR2 FNYEAQ. The CDR3 covers 16 residues. As DNA, the CDR3 is TGTGCCAGCAGCACCCAGGCGGGCAGGGCACCCTACGAGCAGTACTTC. This gives the protein CASSTQAGRAPYEQYF.

The chain combines TRBV7-3 with TRBJ2-2, with a weak D call TRBD2 (6 bases). Germline CDR1 SGHTA, CDR2 FQGTGA. Trimming took off 2 bases at V and 0 bases at J, with 13 bases between the two ends. CDR3 length: 17 amino acids. The CDR3 bases are TGTGCCAGCAGCTTAGGGGGTAGCGGTGCGAACACCGGGGAGCTGTTTTTT. Encoded protein: CASSLGGSGANTGELFF.

This clonotype was seen a handful of times. As DNA, the CDR3 is TGTGCCAGCAGTGAATGGGGGACAGATCAAGAGACCCAGTACTTC. Its protein product is CASSEWGTDQETQYF. The V call is TRBV25-1, the J call TRBJ2-5, with TRBD1 matching 7 bases. CDR3 length: 15 residues. Germline trimming cut 1 base from V and 2 bases from J; bases unmatched to any gene: 4. CDR1 and CDR2 from the germline V gene are MGHDK and SYGVNS.

This clonotype was found a few times. This chain connects TRBV14 to TRBJ2-6, with D maybe TRBD2 (5 bases). V lost 0 bases and J lost 4, with 13 bases in between. Germline V CDR1 and CDR2: SGHDN, FVKESK. The CDR3 has 17 amino acids. The CDR3: CASSQDLSGRGANVLTF. The CDR3 bases are TGTGCCAGCAGCCAAGACCTCAGCGGACGAGGGGCCAACGTCCTGACTTTC.

The chain carries TRBV20-1 and TRBJ1-2, with 7 bases aligning to TRBD1. Germline V gene data show CDR1 as DFQATT and CDR2 as SNEGSKA (reference sequence). This CDR3 is 12 amino acids long. V shed 5 bases and J 8 bases; nucleotides not matched to a gene: 8. DNA of the CDR3: TGCAGTGCTCGGAGACAGGGAGGGGGCTACACCTTC. Protein: CSARRQGGGYTF.

A few counts support this clonotype. V usage is TRBV24-1 and J usage is TRBJ2-1; TRBD1 aligns across 7 bases. V gave up 3 bases and J gave up 9 bases; unmatched junction bases: 10. The CDR3 covers 15 residues. Germline V lookup: CDR1 KGHDR, CDR2 SFDVKD. The CDR3 sequence is CATSDLDRDRSEQFF. CDR3 in DNA: TGTGCCACCAGTGATCTTGACAGGGATAGGAGTGAGCAGTTCTTC.

This clonotype was seen only a few times. The CDR3 DNA reads as TGTGCCAGCAGCCGGGGTAGGGGACCTGAGCAGTTCTTC. Its protein is CASSRGRGPEQFF. The chain has TRBV13 and TRBJ2-1, with D perhaps being TRBD1 or TRBD2 (5 bases each). Germline CDR1 is PRHDT and CDR2 is FYEKMQ (reference sequence). V was cut by 5 bases and J by 9 bases, with 14 bases left in between. The CDR3 spans 13 residues.

This clonotype was recorded many times. The chain employs TRBV20-1 and TRBJ2-1, with TRBD1 matching over 10 bases. Germline values: CDR1 DFQATT, CDR2 SNEGSKA (reference sequence). V trimming: 6 bases; J trimming: 4 bases; junction bases outside the gene matches: 15. The CDR3 is made up of 17 amino acids. The CDR3 DNA sequence: TGCAGTGCCATTGGAGTGGTGACAGGGGGCCTATACAATGAGCAGTTCTTC. Protein product: CSAIGVVTGGLYNEQFF.

This clonotype was counted between two and nine times. This CDR3 reads CASSLGQGAISMNTEAFF. The DNA for the CDR3 is TGTGCCAGCAGTTTAGGACAGGGGGCGATTTCTATGAACACTGAAGCTTTCTTT. The genes are TRBV12-3 or TRBV12-4 and TRBJ1-1; 10 bases agree with TRBD1. J was trimmed by 0 bases and V by 1 base; bases with no gene match: 8. CDR3 length: 18 amino acids.

On this clonotype itself: Since a much larger clone is just one base distant, this may be a read error. This chain connects TRBV18 to TRBJ2-1, with D possibly being TRBD2 (7 bases). The CDR3 is 14 residues long. In germline, CDR1 is KGHSH, CDR2 LQKENI. Here the CDR3 DNA reads TGTGCCAGCTCACCACCGGGGAGGGACAATGGGCAGTTCTTC. Amino acid sequence: CASSPPGRDNGQFF.

This clonotype has at least ten counts. The chain uses TRBV5-6 and TRBJ2-5, with D perhaps TRBD1 (6 bases). The CDR3 consists of 18 residues. Trimming cost V 0 bases and J 8 bases, with 26 bases left between them. Per germline, CDR1 SGHDT and CDR2 YYEEEE. CDR3 sequence reads: CASSLDMDRERLRETQYF. CDR3 nucleotide sequence: TGTGCCAGCAGCTTGGACATGGACAGAGAGAGATTAAGAGAAACCCAGTACTTC.

This clonotype was counted at least ten times. CDR3 amino acids: CASSRALAGGPNEQYF. CDR3 in DNA: TGTGCCAGCAGTCGGGCCCTAGCGGGAGGGCCCAACGAGCAGTACTTC. V usage is TRBV27 and J usage is TRBJ2-7, with 12 bases lining up with TRBD2. Germline V lookup: CDR1 MNHEY, CDR2 SMNVEV (reference sequence). This CDR3 contains 16 residues. V trimming: 5 bases; J trimming: 5 bases; junction bases outside the gene matches: 10.